This TCR beta chain originates from a study of OX40 agonist ivuxolimab in advanced cancers. The overall study: Patients were dosed intravenously with ivuxolimab at 0.01 to 10 mg/kg every 2 weeks. Averaging 60 years in age, with a range of roughly 20 to 90, the cohort was 65% to 85% male.

The germline CDR1 and CDR2 sequences are SGHDT and YYEEEE. V gave up 3 bases and J gave up 2 bases; unmatched junction bases: 4. This CDR3 has 14 amino acids. TCRdb keeps only in-frame clones here, not all; method: immunoSEQ multiplex PCR. The sample includes just over 80,000 clones, around 87% seen only once; the top ten take 0.32%. Findings and caveats of the study: Averaged across samples, CD8+ T cells carried more expanded clones than CD4+ did.

Remarks on this clone: Its antigen is not known.

The specimen comprised CD4+ or CD8+ T cells sorted from blood, sampled in a trial of the OX40 agonist ivuxolimab. The chain has TRBV5-6 and TRBJ2-5; TRBD1 matches 7 bases. The source is an adult with an advanced solid tumor such as melanoma, head and neck, liver or kidney cancer. As DNA, the CDR3 is TGTGCCAGCAGCTGGGGACAGTTACAAGAGACCCAGTACTTC. Its protein is CASSWGQLQETQYF.